This T cell receptor (beta chain) was obtained from a study of somatic mutations in cytotoxic T cells in rheumatoid arthritis. Comments on this clone: Its cognate antigen is unknown.

Notes on the study in general: A single CD8+ clone exceeded 20% of CD8+ cells in about an eighth of the 65 patients.

The length of the CDR3 is 16 residues. The repertoire was sequenced with immunoSEQ multiplex PCR; TCRdb's copy has only in-frame clones and lacks some. The repertoire holds more than 35,000 clones, approximately 80% seen once, with roughly 3.2% in the top ten. The chain employs TRBV21-1 and TRBJ2-3; the table gives TRBD2 as D, unverified against the DNA. TRBV21-1 is listed as a pseudogene. The sequence came from a man in his forties in good health. Sequencing was performed on CD8+ T cells sorted from blood. DNA for the CDR3: TGTGCCAGCAGGTCTTGGCGGGAGACCCTCACAGATACGCAGTATTTT. Amino acid sequence: CASRSWRETLTDTQYF.